The 15 T cell receptor beta chains reported below all come from one sample, sequenced in a study of OX40 agonist ivuxolimab in advanced cancers. Repertoires were generated with immunoSEQ multiplex PCR, while TCRdb's copy carries only in-frame clones and drops some. Of 55,000 to 70,000 clones listed, around 83% are singletons. This specimen consisted of CD4+ or CD8+ T cells sorted from blood, obtained in a trial of the OX40 agonist ivuxolimab. These receptors all come from an adult with an advanced solid tumor such as melanoma, head and neck, liver or kidney cancer.

This chain joins TRBV11-3 and TRBJ2-7; D might be TRBD1 or TRBD2, each matching 6 bases. Germline V gene lookup returns CDR1 SGHNT and CDR2 YENEEA. The V end was cut by 1 base, the J end by 7 bases, with 14 bases between. CDR3 length: 14 amino acids. The CDR3 spells CASSLGGRGGEQYF. The CDR3 DNA is TGTGCCAGCAGCTTAGGGGGCAGGGGAGGTGAGCAGTACTTC.

V gene TRBV28 combines with J gene TRBJ1-4; the match to TRBD1 covers 9 bases. The CDR3 loop spans 16 amino acids. Germline V lookup: CDR1 MDHEN, CDR2 SYDVKM. Trimming at V came to 1 base and at J to 7 bases, leaving 7 bases not matched to a gene. The DNA of the CDR3 is TGTGCCAGCAGTTTATCGGGACAGGGAGGACGTGAAAAACTGTTTTTT. Amino acid sequence: CASSLSGQGGREKLFF.

The table lists this clone with a count of one. The chain links TRBV14 to TRBJ1-2, with D hard to call. The V end lost 4 bases, the J end lost 4 bases, and 13 bases lay between the germline ends. CDR1 and CDR2 from the germline V gene are SGHDN and FVKESK. The CDR3 consists of 14 residues. The CDR3 region has the DNA TGTGCCAGCAGCCCTGCTGGAGGAGGCTATGGCTACACCTTC. It encodes CASSPAGGGYGYTF.

The rearrangement links TRBV9 to TRBJ2-7; 12 bases agree with TRBD1. The CDR3 loop spans 15 amino acids. J was trimmed by 7 bases and V by 0 bases; bases with no gene match: 5. CDR1 and CDR2 from the germline V gene are SGDLS and YYNGEE. The DNA for the CDR3 is TGTGCCAGCAGCGTAGAAGGGACAGGGGGCGGGGAGCAGTACTTC. It yields the protein CASSVEGTGGGEQYF.

This clone was observed a handful of times. The gene calls are TRBV12-5 and TRBJ2-7; D unclear. Germline loops: CDR1 LGHNT, CDR2 FRNRAP. CDR3 length: 11 amino acids. Trimming took 2 bases from V and 7 from J, leaving 6 bases between them. CDR3 in DNA: TGTGCTAGTGGTTTGACCGAAGAGCAGTACTTC. Translated: CASGLTEEQYF.

The chain has TRBV6-1 and TRBJ1-5, with D possibly TRBD1 on 5 matching bases. Germline CDR1 and CDR2: MNHNS and SASEGT. With 8 bases removed from V and 2 bases from J, the gap between germline ends came to 13 bases. The CDR3 is 14 amino acids. CDR3 sequence: CASSSGIGNQPQHF. CDR3 DNA sequence: TGTGCCAGCTCCTCAGGGATCGGCAATCAGCCCCAGCATTTT.

The table lists this clone with a count of one. The chain links TRBV6-6 to TRBJ1-6; the D is unclear. CDR1 and CDR2 from the germline V gene are MNHNY and SVGAGI (reference sequence). This CDR3 region has 13 residues. Trimming stripped 6 bases from V and 5 bases from J, with 8 bases between. The CDR3 loop reads CASSHLDNSPLHF. CDR3 bases: TGTGCCAGCAGCCACCTTGATAATTCACCCCTCCACTTT.

The genes are TRBV2 and TRBJ2-1; possibly TRBD1 for D (6 bases). Germline loops: CDR1 SNHLY, CDR2 FYNNEI. V gave up 6 bases and J gave up 0 bases, with 12 bases separating them. The CDR3 totals 15 residues. CDR3 sequence reads: CASRVGQSSYNEQFF. CDR3 sequence (DNA): TGTGCCAGCAGGGTCGGACAGAGCTCCTACAATGAGCAGTTCTTC.

The J gene is TRBJ1-5, the V gene TRBV30; 7 nucleotides align to TRBD1. The CDR3 totals 13 residues. Germline V gene sequence: CDR1 GTSNPN, CDR2 SVGIG (reference sequence). With 5 bases clipped from V and 4 bases from J, the junction kept 5 bases outside the gene matches. The CDR3 region is CAWGTEGNQPQHF. As DNA, the CDR3 is TGTGCCTGGGGGACAGAGGGTAATCAGCCCCAGCATTTT.

The chain employs TRBV2 and TRBJ2-5; 11 positions agree with TRBD1. Germline V gene sequence: CDR1 SNHLY, CDR2 FYNNEI. The CDR3 has 16 residues. With 5 bases clipped from V and 5 bases from J, the junction kept 10 bases outside the gene matches. In DNA form, the CDR3 reads TGTGCCAGCAGTATGATCGGACAGGGGGCTTGGGAGACCCAGTACTTC. Protein sequence: CASSMIGQGAWETQYF.

This chain connects TRBV18 to TRBJ2-5; 8 bases are shared with TRBD1. This CDR3 comprises 14 residues. V lost 2 bases to trimming and J lost 4 bases; unmatched junction nucleotides: 3. The germline gives CDR1 KGHSH, CDR2 LQKENI. CDR3 in DNA: TGTGCCAGCTCACCAGGGCAGGGGGCAGAGACCCAGTACTTC. It codes for CASSPGQGAETQYF.

The chain is built from TRBV6-5 and TRBJ1-1; D gene unclear. Germline V CDR1 and CDR2: MNHEY, SVGAGI. This CDR3 is built from 15 residues. Deletions cut 7 bases from V and 4 bases from J, with 19 bases between. CDR3 in amino acids: CASIQPWADGTEAFF. The DNA of the CDR3 is TGTGCCAGCATCCAGCCTTGGGCAGACGGCACTGAAGCTTTCTTT.

The CDR3 protein is CASSSQGYGYTF. Here the CDR3 DNA reads TGTGCCAGCAGTTCCCAGGGGTATGGCTACACCTTC. The genes are TRBV28 and TRBJ1-2; D may be TRBD1 (6 bases). Germline CDR1 is MDHEN and CDR2 is SYDVKM. The CDR3 loop spans 12 amino acids. Trimming removed 4 bases at V and 5 bases at J, with 8 bases between.

This chain joins TRBV5-1 and TRBJ2-3, with TRBD1 identical over 12 bases. With V trimmed by 0 bases and J by 6 bases, 5 bases remained unmatched. The germline V gene encodes CDR1 SGHRS and CDR2 YFSETQ. The CDR3 is 16 amino acids. CDR3 sequence reads: CASSLDGDRGRDTQYF. In nucleotides, the CDR3 is TGCGCCAGCAGCTTGGACGGGGACAGGGGGCGGGATACGCAGTATTTT.

This chain joins TRBV6-1 and TRBJ1-2, with a possible D match to TRBD1 (5 bases). Germline CDR1 reads MNHNS; CDR2 reads SASEGT. The CDR3 runs 15 residues. The V gene lost 1 base and the J gene lost 3 bases, with 12 bases spanning the gap. In nucleotides, the CDR3 is TGTGCCAGCAGTGAAGTCGGGGCGGGGTACTATGGCTACACCTTC. Translated: CASSEVGAGYYGYTF.